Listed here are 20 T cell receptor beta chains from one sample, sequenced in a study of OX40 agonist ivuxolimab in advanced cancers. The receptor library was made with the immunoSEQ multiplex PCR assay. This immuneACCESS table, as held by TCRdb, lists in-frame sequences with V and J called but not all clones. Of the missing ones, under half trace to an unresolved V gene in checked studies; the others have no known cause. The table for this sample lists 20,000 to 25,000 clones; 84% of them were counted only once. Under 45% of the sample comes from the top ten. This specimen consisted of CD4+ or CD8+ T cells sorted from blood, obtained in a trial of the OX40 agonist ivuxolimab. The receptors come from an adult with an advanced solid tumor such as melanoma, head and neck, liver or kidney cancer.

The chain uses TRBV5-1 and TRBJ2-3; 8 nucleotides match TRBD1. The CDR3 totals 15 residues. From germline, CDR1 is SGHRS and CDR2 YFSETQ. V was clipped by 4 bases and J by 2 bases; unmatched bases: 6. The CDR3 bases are TGCGCCAGCAGCCCGCAGGGGGCTTACACAGATACGCAGTATTTT. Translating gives CASSPQGAYTDTQYF.

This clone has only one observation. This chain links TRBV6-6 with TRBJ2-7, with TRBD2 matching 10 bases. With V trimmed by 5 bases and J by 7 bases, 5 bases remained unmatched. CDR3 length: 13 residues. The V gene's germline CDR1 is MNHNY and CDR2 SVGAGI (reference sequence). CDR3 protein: CASSPLAGREQYF. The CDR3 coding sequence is TGTGCCAGCAGTCCACTAGCGGGAAGGGAGCAGTACTTC.

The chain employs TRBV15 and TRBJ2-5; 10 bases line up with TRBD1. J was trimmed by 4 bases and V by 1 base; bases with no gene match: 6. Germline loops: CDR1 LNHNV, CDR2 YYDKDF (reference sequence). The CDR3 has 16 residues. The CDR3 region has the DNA TGTGCCACCAGCAGAGGCCGGGACAGGGGATCAGAGACCCAGTACTTC. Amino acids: CATSRGRDRGSETQYF.

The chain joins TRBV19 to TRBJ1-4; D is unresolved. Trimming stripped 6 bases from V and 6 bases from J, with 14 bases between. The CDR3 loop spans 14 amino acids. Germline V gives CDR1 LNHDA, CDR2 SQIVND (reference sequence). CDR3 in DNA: TGTGCCAGTAGACTCAGAGGACCCGATGAAAAACTGTTTTTT. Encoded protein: CASRLRGPDEKLFF. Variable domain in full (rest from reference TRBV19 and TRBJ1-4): DGGITQSPKYLFRKEGQNVTLSCEQNLNHDAMYWYRQDPGQGLRLIYYSQIVNDFQKGDIAEGYSVSREKKESFPLTVTSAQKNPTAFYLCASRLRGPDEKLFFGSGTQLSVL.

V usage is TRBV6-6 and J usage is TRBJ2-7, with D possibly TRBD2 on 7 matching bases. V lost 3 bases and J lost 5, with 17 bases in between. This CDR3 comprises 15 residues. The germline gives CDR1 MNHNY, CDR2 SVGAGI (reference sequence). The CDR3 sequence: CASSYIAGAVDEQYF. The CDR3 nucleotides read TGTGCCAGCAGTTATATCGCGGGGGCCGTCGACGAGCAGTACTTC.

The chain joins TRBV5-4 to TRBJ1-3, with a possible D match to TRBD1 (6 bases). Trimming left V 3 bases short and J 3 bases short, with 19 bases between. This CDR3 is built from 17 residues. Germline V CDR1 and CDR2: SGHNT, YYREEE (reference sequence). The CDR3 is CASSWGPAQGSGNTIYF. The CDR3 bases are TGTGCCAGCAGCTGGGGTCCCGCACAGGGAAGTGGAAACACCATATATTTT.

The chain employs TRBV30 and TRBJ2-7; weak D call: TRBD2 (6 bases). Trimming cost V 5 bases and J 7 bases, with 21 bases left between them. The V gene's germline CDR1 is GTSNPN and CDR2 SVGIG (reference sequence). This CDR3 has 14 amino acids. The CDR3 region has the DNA TGTGCCTGGGTCCACGAAGCGGGCCTGGGAGAGCAGTACTTC. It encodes CAWVHEAGLGEQYF.

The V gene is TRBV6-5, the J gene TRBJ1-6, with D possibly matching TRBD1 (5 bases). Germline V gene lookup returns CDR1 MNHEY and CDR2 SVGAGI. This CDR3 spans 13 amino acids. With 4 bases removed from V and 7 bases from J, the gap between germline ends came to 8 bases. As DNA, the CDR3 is TGTGCCAGCAGTTCGGGACTAAATTCACCCCTCCACTTT. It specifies CASSSGLNSPLHF.

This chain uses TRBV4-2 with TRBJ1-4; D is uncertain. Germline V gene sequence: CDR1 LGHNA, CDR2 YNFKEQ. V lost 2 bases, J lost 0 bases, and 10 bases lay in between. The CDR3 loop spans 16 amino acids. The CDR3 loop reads CASSQTQGATNEKLFF. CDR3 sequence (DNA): TGTGCCAGCAGCCAAACTCAAGGCGCAACTAATGAAAAACTGTTTTTT.

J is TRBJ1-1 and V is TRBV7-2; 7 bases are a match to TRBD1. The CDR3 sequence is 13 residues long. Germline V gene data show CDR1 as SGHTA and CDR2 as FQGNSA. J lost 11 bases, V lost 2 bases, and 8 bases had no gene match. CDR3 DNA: TGTGCCAGCAGCTTAATGGCAGGGGGTAGGGCTTTCTTT. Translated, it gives CASSLMAGGRAFF. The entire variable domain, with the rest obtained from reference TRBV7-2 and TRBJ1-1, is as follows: GAGVSQSPSNKVTEKGKDVELRCDPISGHTALYWYRQSLGQGLEFLIYFQGNSAPDKSGLPSDRFSAERTGGSVSTLTIQRTQQEDSAVYLCASSLMAGGRAFFGQGTRLTVV.

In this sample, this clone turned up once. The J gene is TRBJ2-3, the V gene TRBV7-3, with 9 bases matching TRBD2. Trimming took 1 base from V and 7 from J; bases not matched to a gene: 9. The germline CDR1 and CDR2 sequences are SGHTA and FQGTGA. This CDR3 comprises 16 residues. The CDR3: CASSLIPAGGPNTQYF. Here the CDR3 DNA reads TGTGCCAGCAGCTTAATTCCTGCGGGGGGGCCGAATACGCAGTATTTT.

CDR3 sequence reads: CAISEVLNTEAFF. In DNA form, the CDR3 reads TGTGCCATCAGTGAAGTTTTGAACACTGAAGCTTTCTTT. This chain uses TRBV10-3 with TRBJ1-1; D is uncertain. Trimming cost V 3 bases and J 0 bases, with 5 bases left between them. The CDR3 sequence is 13 residues long. Germline V CDR1 and CDR2: ENHRY, SYGVKD.

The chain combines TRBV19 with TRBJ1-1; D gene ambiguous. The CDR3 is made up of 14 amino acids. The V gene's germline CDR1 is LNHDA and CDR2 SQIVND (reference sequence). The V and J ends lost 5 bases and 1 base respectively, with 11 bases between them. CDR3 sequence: CASSFQTGNTEAFF. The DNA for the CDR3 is TGTGCCAGTAGTTTTCAGACGGGGAACACTGAAGCTTTCTTT. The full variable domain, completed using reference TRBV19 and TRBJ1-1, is DGGITQSPKYLFRKEGQNVTLSCEQNLNHDAMYWYRQDPGQGLRLIYYSQIVNDFQKGDIAEGYSVSREKKESFPLTVTSAQKNPTAFYLCASSFQTGNTEAFFGQGTRLTVV.

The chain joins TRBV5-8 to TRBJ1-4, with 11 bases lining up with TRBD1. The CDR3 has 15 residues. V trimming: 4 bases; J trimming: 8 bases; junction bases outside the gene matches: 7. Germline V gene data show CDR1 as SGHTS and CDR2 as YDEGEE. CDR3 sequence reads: CASSLWDRGTEKLFF. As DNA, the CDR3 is TGTGCCAGCAGCCTCTGGGACAGGGGGACGGAAAAACTGTTTTTT. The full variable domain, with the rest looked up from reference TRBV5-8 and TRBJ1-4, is EAGVTQSPTHLIKTRGQQATLRCSPISGHTSVYWYQQALGLGLQFLLWYDEGEERNRGNFPPRFSGRQFPNYSSELNVNALELEDSALYLCASSLWDRGTEKLFFGSGTQLSVL.

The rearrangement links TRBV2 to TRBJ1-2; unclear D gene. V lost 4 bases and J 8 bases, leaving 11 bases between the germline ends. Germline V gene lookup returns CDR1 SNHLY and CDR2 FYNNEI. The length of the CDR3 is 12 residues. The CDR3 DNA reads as TGTGCCAGCAGTGGCCGCGCTTGGGGCTACACCTTC. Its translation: CASSGRAWGYTF. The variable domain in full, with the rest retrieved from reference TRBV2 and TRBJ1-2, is EPEVTQTPSHQVTQMGQEVILRCVPISNHLYFYWYRQILGQKVEFLVSFYNNEISEKSEIFDDQFSVERPDGSNFTLKIRSTKLEDSAMYFCASSGRAWGYTFGSGTRLTVV.

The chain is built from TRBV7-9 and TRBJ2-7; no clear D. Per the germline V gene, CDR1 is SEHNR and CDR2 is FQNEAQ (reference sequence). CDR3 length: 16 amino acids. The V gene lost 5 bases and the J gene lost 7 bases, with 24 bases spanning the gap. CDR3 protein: CASSLTDFGAPEEQYF. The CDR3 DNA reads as TGTGCCAGCAGCCTAACCGATTTCGGCGCGCCTGAGGAGCAGTACTTC.

CDR3 in DNA: TGTGCCAGCAGGGGAAGTGGGGCGGCTGAGCAGTTCTTC. Its translation is CASRGSGAAEQFF. The V call is TRBV6-5, the J call TRBJ2-1; perhaps TRBD1 as D (5 bases). V was clipped by 6 bases and J by 9 bases, with 15 bases between them. Germline V CDR1 and CDR2: MNHEY, SVGAGI. The CDR3 sequence is 13 residues long.

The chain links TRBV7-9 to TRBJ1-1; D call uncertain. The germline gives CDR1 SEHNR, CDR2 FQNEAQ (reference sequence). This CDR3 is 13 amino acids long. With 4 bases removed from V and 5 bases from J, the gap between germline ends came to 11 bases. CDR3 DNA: TGTGCCAGCAGCTATGAGGTTTTGACTGAAGCTTTCTTT. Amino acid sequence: CASSYEVLTEAFF.

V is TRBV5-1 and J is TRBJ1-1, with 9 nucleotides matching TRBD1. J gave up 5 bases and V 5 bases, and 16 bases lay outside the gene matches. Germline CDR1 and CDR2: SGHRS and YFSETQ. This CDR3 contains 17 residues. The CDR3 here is CASSPGQGRALVTEAFF. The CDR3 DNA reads TGCGCCAGCAGTCCTGGACAGGGGCGAGCATTGGTAACTGAAGCTTTCTTT.

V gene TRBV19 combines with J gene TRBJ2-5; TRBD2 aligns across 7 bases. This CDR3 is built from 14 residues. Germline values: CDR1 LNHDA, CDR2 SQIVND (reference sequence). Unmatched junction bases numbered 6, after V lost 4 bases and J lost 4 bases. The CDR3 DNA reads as TGTGCCAGTAGTAAGGTGGGGGGGGGAGAGACCCAGTACTTC. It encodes CASSKVGGGETQYF.